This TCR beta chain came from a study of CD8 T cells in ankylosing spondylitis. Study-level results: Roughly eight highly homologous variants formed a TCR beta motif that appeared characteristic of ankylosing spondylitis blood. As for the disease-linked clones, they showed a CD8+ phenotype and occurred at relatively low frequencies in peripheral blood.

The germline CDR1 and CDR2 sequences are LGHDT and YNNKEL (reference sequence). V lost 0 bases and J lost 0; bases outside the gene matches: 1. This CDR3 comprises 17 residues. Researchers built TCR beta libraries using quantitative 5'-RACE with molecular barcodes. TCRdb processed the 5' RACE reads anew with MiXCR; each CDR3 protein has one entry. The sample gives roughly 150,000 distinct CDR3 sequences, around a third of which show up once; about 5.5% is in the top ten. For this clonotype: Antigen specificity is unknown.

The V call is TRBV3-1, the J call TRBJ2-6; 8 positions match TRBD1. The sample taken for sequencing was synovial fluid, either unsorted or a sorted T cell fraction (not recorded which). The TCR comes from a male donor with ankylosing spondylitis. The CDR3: CASSQDGTGSGANVLTF. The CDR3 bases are TGTGCCAGCAGCCAAGACGGGACAGGCTCTGGGGCCAACGTCCTGACTTTC.